A selection of T cell receptor beta chains follows, all from one sample in a study of blood T cells in healthy people across ages. TCRdb fed the 5' RACE reads into MiXCR, producing one record per CDR3 protein. Here the sample spans under 2,000,000 distinct CDR3 sequences, 49% being singletons. Sequenced input: blood. The receptors here all came from a woman aged 35 to 49 in good health. Each CDR3 is given with its conserved first and last residue. The D gene is left open where the match is weak.

d_call j_call v_call cdr3_aa
TRBD2 TRBJ2-5 TRBV20-1 CSAKGSAGGRETQYF
- TRBJ1-4 TRBV6-1 CAIQERLIYEKLFF
- TRBJ2-1 TRBV18 CASSPPTGHPDNEQFF
- TRBJ2-3 TRBV29-1 CSVEGDIDTQYF
- TRBJ1-1 TRBV27 CASSLTRGAEAFF
TRBD1 TRBJ1-1 TRBV7-8 CAGRGSINTEAFF
- TRBJ2-7 TRBV6-2/TRBV6-3 CASIQGTPDEQYF
- TRBJ2-3 TRBV27 CASRTASRTDTQYF
TRBD1 TRBJ1-1 TRBV29-1 CSVVGQGYTEAFF
TRBD2 TRBJ2-3 TRBV3-1 CASSRGSGGAGSTDTQYF
- TRBJ1-5 TRBV19 CASSIGRAGGQPQHF
- TRBJ2-2 TRBV12-3/TRBV12-4 CASSLGLHTGELFF
TRBD1 TRBJ2-7 TRBV28 CASSPGGLARYEQYF
- TRBJ1-1 TRBV6-2/TRBV6-3 CASSPIGRTNTEAFF
- TRBJ2-7 TRBV6-5 CASRPNAYEQYF
- TRBJ2-1 TRBV2 CASRPRPGEGNVQFF
- TRBJ2-2 TRBV6-5 CASSYGGAEWSTGELFF
- TRBJ1-6 TRBV4-3 CASSQERGRDGYNSPLHF
- TRBJ1-2 TRBV12-3/TRBV12-4 CASRRAGTLNYGYTF
TRBD1 TRBJ1-1 TRBV27 CASTPDRVNTEAFF
- TRBJ2-5 TRBV5-6 CASSPDRSETQYF
- TRBJ2-3 TRBV20-1 CSASPLASRTDTQYF
TRBD2 TRBJ2-1 TRBV5-1 CASSLGDYHNEQFF
TRBD2 TRBJ2-5 TRBV7-7 CASSLLAGGPGRRETQYF
TRBD1 TRBJ1-4 TRBV5-6 CASSSDRGQANEKLFF
- TRBJ1-2 TRBV9 CASSVSTGANYGYTF
TRBD2 TRBJ2-1 TRBV2 CVSTLTSGVGNEQFF
- TRBJ2-1 TRBV6-1 CATSFGGSPYNEQFF
- TRBJ1-2 TRBV12-3/TRBV12-4 CASSLTGTASNYGYTF
- TRBJ2-1 TRBV7-2 CASSVRQTGKQFF
- TRBJ2-7 TRBV12-3/TRBV12-4 CASSFSFSVDEQYF
TRBD1 TRBJ2-1 TRBV3-1 CASSQPTGAEQFF
- TRBJ2-3 TRBV12-3/TRBV12-4 CASRGTPVNTQYF
TRBD2 TRBJ2-5 TRBV4-1 CVSSHRTSGEETQYF
- TRBJ2-6 TRBV2 CASKDMVSGANVLTF
TRBD2 TRBJ2-1 TRBV13 CASSSPTSGLSSYNEQFF
TRBD1 TRBJ2-4 TRBV15 CATSRDREGGQGKRDIQYF
TRBD2 TRBJ2-3 TRBV9 CASSVDLRRAGGSDTQYF
- TRBJ2-7 TRBV5-1 CASSRDTGREDEQYF
- TRBJ2-5 TRBV28 CASSFSLGETQYF
- TRBJ2-1 TRBV5-1 CASSVWTVQDEQFF
- TRBJ2-1 TRBV7-2 CASSAPPGEQFF
- TRBJ2-3 TRBV7-2 CASSLALVSSTDTQYF
- TRBJ1-2 TRBV5-6 CASSLDSGNPTGGYTF
TRBD1 TRBJ2-1 TRBV4-1 CASSQATGTGDLDEQFF
TRBD2 TRBJ2-5 TRBV6-5 CASRKASGGAGETQYF
- TRBJ2-7 TRBV5-1 CASTSGGSSYEQYF
- TRBJ2-3 TRBV6-6 CASSYRVWADTQYF
TRBD1 TRBJ2-7 TRBV10-3 CATSDNRGRYEQYF
- TRBJ2-3 TRBV6-5 CASSYSRRLTDTQYF
TRBD2 TRBJ2-5 TRBV20-1 CSATPGTSLKTQYF
- TRBJ1-2 TRBV20-1 CSASLWGDYDYGYTF
- TRBJ1-6 TRBV6-5 CASSAGHLNSLHF
TRBD2 TRBJ2-3 TRBV3-1 CASRMSSGGADTQYF
- TRBJ2-5 TRBV20-1 CSARDFLTGRMETQYF